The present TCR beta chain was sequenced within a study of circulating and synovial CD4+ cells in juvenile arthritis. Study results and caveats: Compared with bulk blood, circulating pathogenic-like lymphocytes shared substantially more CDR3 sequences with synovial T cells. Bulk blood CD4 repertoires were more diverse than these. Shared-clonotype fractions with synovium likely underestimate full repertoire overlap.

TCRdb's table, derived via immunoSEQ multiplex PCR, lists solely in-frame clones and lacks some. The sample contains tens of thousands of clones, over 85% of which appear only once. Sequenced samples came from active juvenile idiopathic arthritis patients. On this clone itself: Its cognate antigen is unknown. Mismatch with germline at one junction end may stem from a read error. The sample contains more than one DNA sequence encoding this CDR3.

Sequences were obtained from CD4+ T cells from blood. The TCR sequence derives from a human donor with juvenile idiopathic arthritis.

As DNA, the CDR3 is TGTGCCAGCAGCTTGGGGGCCAATTCCCCCCTCCACTTT. Protein sequence: CASSLGANSPLHF. This chain connects TRBV13 to TRBJ1-6, with D maybe TRBD1 (6 bases). CDR3 length: 13 residues. Germline CDR1 and CDR2: PRHDT and FYEKMQ (reference sequence).